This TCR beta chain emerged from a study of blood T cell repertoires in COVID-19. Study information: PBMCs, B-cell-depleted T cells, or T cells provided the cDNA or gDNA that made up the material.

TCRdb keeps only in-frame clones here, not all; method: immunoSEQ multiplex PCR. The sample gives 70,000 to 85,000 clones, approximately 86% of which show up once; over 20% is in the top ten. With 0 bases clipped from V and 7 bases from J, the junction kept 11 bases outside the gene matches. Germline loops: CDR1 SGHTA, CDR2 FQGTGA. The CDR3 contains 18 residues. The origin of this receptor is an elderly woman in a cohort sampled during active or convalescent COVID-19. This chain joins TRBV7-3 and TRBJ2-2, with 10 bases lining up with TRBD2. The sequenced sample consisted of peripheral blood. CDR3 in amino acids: CASSLTLASGSLGGELFF. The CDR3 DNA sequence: TGTGCCAGCAGCTTAACGTTGGCTAGCGGGAGTTTAGGCGGGGAGCTGTTTTTT.